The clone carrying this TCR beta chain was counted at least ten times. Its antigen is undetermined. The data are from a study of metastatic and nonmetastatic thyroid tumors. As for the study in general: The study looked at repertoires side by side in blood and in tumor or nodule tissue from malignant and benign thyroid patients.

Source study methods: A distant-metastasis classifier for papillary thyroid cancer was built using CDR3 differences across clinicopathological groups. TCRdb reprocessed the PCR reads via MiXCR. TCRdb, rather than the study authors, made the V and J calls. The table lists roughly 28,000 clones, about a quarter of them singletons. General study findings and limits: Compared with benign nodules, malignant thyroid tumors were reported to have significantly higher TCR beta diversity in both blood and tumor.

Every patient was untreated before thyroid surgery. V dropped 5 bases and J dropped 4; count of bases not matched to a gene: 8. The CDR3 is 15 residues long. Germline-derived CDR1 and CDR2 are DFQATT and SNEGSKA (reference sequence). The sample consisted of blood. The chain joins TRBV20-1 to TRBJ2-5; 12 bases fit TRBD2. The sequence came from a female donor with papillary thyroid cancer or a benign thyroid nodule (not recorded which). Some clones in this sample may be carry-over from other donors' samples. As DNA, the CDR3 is TGCAGTGCTCGTAGGAGGGGACTAGCGGGAGAGACCCAGTACTTC. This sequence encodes CSARRRGLAGETQYF.